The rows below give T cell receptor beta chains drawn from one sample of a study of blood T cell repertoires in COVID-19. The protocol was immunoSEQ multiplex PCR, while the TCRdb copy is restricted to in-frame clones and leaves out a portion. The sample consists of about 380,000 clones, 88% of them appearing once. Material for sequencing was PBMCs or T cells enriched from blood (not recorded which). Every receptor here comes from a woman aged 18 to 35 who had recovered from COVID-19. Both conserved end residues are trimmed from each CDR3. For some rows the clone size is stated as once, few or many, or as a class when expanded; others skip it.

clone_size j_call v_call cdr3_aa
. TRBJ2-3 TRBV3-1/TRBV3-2 ASSQVFGGGRAGTDTQY
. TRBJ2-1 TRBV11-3 ASSTGQTYNEQF
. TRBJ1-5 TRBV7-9 ASSLGRDRGSNQPQH
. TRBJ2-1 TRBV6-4 ASSEQAYDNEQF
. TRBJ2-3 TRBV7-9 ASSLSGGQDTQY
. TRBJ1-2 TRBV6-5 ASSVHDRDPRT
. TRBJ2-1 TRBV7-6 ASSQGGYNEQF
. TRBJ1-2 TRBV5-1 ASSLKDTINYGYT
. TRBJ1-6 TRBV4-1 ASSQDRVSPLH
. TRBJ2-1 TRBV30 AWSKTSGGAGEQF
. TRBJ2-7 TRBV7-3 ASSLVAGFHYEQY
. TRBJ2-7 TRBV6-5 ASSFGTGDYEQY
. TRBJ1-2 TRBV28 ASSFSLNYGYT
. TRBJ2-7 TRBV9 ARSDGQGGAYEQY
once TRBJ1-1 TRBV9 ASSESLGGKGAEAF
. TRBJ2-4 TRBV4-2 ASSQVRADYQY
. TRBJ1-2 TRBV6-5 ASTPYLDT
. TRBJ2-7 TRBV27 ASSLAGTATYEQY
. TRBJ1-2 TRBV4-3 ASSQDRTEGYGYT
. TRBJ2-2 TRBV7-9 ASSSYGTEGNTGELF
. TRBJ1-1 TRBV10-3 AIAGSSTGGNMNTEAF
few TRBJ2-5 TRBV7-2 ASSFQRGKETQY
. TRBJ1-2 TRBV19 ASSIQGGESNYGYT
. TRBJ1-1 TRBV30 ARAGQLGNTEAF
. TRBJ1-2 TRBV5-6 ASSPDNDNYGYT
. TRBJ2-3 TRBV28 ASFGQTTDTQY
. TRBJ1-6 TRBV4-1 ASSAGGGGGNSPLH
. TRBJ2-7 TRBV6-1 ASSEWWGGDYEQY
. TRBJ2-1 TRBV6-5 ASTSSIQSYNEQF
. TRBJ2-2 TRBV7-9 ASRPGTGATGELF
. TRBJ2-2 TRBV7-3 ASSSSPRLAGGPETGELF
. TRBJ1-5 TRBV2 ASSAFAGTKGPQH
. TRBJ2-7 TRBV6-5 ASSYEGTGAYEQY
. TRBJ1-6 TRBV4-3 ASSQVGDSFYYNSPLH
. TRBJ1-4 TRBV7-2 ASSRHQGAFNEKLF
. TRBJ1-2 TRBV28 ASSPTMVLGYT
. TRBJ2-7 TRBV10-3 AMSRDRRLAAYEQY
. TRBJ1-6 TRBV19 ASSIWWRDGHNSPLH
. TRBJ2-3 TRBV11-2 ASSSGLAGGQDTQY
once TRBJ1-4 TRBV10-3 AIRGDTVREKLF
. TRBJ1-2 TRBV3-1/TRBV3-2 ASSQEWTGGVEGYT
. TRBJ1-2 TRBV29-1 SVEAAGPRFGYT
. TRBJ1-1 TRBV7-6 ASSLGGGAEAF
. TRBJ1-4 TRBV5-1 ASSLWQGSNEKLF
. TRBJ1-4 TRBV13 ASSLSSGGNEKLF
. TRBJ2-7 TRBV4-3 ASSQDFLGTFTYEQY
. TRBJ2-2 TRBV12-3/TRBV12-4 ASTLSVGELF
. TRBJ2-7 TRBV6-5 ASSPRGSGTYEQY
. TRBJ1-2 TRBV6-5 ASRSRGKGYGYT
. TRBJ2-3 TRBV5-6 ASSLSGTVSFTDTQY
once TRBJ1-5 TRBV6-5 ASSYQTGVQPQH
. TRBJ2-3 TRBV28 ASSQGQLSTDTQY
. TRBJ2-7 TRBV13 ASSSGDRVYEQY
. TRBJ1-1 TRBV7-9 ASSSLTGGGNTEAF
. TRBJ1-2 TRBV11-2 ASSLDRGSGYT
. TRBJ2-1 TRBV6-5 ASTGGGREHEQF
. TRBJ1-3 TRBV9 ASSVQDSPGGNTIY
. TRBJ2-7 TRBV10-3 AISYGGSYEQY